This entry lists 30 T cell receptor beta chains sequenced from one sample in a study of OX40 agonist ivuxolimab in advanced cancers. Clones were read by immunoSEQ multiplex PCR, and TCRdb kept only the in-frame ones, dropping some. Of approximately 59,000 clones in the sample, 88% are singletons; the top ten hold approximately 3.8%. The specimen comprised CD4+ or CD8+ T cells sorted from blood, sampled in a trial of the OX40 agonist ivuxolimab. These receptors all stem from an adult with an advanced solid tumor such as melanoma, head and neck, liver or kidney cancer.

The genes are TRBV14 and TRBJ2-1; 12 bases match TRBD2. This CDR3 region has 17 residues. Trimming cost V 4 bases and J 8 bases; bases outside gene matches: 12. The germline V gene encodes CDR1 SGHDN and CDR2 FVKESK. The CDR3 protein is CASSRGLAGGPGDEQFF. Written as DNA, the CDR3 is TGTGCCAGCAGCCGTGGGCTAGCGGGAGGGCCCGGGGATGAGCAGTTCTTC.

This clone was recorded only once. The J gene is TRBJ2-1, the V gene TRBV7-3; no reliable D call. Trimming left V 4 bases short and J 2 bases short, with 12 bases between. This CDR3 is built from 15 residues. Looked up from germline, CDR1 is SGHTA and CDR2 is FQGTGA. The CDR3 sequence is CASSSQRTTYNEQFF. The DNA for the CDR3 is TGTGCCAGCAGCTCGCAGCGCACTACCTACAATGAGCAGTTCTTC.

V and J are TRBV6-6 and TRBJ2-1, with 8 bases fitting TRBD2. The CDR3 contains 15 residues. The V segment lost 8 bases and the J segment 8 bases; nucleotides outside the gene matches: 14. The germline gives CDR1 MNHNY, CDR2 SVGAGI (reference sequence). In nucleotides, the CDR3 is TGTGCCAGCGGGGGCCGTACGGGAGGGCTGGATGAGCAGTTCTTC. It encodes CASGGRTGGLDEQFF.

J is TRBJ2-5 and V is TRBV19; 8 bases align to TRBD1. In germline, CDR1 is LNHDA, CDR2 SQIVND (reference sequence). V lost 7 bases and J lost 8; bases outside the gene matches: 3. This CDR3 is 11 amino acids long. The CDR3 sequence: CASTDRGTQYF. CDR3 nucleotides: TGTGCCAGTACCGACAGGGGCACCCAGTACTTC. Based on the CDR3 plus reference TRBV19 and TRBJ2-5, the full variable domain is DGGITQSPKYLFRKEGQNVTLSCEQNLNHDAMYWYRQDPGQGLRLIYYSQIVNDFQKGDIAEGYSVSREKKESFPLTVTSAQKNPTAFYLCASTDRGTQYFGPGTRLLVL.

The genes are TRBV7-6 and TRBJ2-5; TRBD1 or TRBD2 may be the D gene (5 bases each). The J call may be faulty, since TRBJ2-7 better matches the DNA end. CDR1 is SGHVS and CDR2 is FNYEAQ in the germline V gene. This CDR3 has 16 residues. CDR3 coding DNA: TGTGCCAGCAGCTTAGCCCCGGGGCTAGACGATCACGAGCAGTACTTC. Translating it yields CASSLAPGLDDHEQYF.

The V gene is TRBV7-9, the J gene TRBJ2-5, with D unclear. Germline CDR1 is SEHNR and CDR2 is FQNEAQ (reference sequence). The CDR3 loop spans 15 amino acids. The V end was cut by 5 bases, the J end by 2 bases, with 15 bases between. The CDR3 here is CASSRITVGQETQYF. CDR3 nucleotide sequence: TGTGCCAGCAGCCGAATCACGGTAGGGCAAGAGACCCAGTACTTC. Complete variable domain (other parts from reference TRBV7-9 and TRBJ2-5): DTGVSQNPRHKITKRGQNVTFRCDPISEHNRLYWYRQTLGQGPEFLTYFQNEAQLEKSRLLSDRFSAERPKGSFSTLEIQRTEQGDSAMYLCASSRITVGQETQYFGPGTRLLVL.

The CDR3 region has the DNA TGTGCCAGCAGCTTAGATCCAGAACAACCCCAGCATTTT. Amino acid sequence: CASSLDPEQPQHF. The chain carries TRBV7-2 and TRBJ1-5; D unresolved. This CDR3 region has 13 residues. V shed 1 base and J shed 10 bases, with 11 bases lying between them. Germline CDR1 and CDR2: SGHTA and FQGNSA. Full variable domain (missing parts from reference TRBV7-2 and TRBJ1-5): GAGVSQSPSNKVTEKGKDVELRCDPISGHTALYWYRQSLGQGLEFLIYFQGNSAPDKSGLPSDRFSAERTGGSVSTLTIQRTQQEDSAVYLCASSLDPEQPQHFGDGTRLSIL.

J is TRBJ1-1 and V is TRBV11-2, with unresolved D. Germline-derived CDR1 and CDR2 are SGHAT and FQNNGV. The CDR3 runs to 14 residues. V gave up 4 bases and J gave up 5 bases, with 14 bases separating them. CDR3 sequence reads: CASSSQSLGTEAFF. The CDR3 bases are TGTGCCAGCAGCTCGCAAAGTCTAGGGACTGAAGCTTTCTTT.

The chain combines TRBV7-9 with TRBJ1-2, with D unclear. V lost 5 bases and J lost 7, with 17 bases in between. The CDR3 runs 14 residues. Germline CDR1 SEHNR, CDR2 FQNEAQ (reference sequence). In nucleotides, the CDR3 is TGTGCCAGCAGCATATTCGATGACATCTCTGGCTACACCTTC. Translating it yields CASSIFDDISGYTF.

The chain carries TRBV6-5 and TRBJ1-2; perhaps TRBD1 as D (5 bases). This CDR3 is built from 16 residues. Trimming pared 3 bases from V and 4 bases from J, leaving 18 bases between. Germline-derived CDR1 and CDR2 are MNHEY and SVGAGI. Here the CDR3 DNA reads TGTGCCAGCAGTTATGATCGACAGTCTAGTCTCTATGGCTACACCTTC. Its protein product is CASSYDRQSSLYGYTF.

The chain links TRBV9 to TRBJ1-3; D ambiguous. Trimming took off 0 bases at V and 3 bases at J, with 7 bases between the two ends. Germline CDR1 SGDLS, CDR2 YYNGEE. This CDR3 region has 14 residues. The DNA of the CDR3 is TGTGCCAGCAGCGTAGTGGGGTTTGGAAACACCATATATTTT. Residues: CASSVVGFGNTIYF.

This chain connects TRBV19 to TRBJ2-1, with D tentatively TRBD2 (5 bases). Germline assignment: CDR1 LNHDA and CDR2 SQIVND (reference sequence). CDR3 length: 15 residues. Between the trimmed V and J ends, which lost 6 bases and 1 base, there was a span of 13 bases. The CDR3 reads CASSDYFPSYNEQFF. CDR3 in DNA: TGTGCCAGTAGCGACTACTTCCCTTCCTACAATGAGCAGTTCTTC. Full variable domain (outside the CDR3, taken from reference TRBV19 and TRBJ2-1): DGGITQSPKYLFRKEGQNVTLSCEQNLNHDAMYWYRQDPGQGLRLIYYSQIVNDFQKGDIAEGYSVSREKKESFPLTVTSAQKNPTAFYLCASSDYFPSYNEQFFGPGTRLTVL.

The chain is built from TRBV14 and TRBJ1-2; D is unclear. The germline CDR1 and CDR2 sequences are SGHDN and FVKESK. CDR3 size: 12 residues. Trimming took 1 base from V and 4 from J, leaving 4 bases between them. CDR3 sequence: CASSQGGYGYTF. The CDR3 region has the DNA TGTGCCAGCAGCCAAGGAGGCTATGGCTACACCTTC.

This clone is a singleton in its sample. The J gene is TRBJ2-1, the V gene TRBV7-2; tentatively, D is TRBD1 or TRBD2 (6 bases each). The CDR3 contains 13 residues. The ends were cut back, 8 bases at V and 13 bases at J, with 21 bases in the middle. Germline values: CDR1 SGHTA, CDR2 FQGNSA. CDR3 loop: CASGGPPFLEQFF. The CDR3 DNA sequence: TGTGCCAGCGGGGGGCCCCCGTTTCTGGAACAGTTCTTC.

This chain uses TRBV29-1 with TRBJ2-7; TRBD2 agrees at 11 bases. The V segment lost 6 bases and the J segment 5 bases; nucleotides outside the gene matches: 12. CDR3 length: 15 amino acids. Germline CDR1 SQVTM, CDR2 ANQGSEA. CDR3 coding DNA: TGCAGCGTCAACGTAGCGGGAGGGCCCCCCAACGAGCAGTACTTC. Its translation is CSVNVAGGPPNEQYF.

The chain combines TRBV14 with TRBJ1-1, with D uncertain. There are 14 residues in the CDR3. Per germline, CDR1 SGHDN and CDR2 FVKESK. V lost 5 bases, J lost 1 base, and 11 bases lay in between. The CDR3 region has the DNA TGTGCCAGCAGCAGGGCGGGGTCGAACACTGAAGCTTTCTTT. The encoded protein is CASSRAGSNTEAFF.

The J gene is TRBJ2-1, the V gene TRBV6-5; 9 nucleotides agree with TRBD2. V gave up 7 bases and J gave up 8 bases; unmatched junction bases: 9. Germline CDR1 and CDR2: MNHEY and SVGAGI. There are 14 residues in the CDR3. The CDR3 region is CASKIAGAVDEQFF. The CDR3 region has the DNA TGTGCCAGCAAAATAGCGGGAGCGGTCGATGAGCAGTTCTTC.

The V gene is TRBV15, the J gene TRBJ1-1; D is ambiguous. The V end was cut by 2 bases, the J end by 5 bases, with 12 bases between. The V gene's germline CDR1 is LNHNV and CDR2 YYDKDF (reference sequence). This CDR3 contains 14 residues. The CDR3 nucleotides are TGTGCCACCAGCAGAAACCTCTTCGGGACTGAAGCTTTCTTT. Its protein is CATSRNLFGTEAFF. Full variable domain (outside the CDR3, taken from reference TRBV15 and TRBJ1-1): DAMVIQNPRYQVTQFGKPVTLSCSQTLNHNVMYWYQQKSSQAPKLLFHYYDKDFNNEADTPDNFQSRRPNTSFCFLDIRSPGLGDTAMYLCATSRNLFGTEAFFGQGTRLTVV.

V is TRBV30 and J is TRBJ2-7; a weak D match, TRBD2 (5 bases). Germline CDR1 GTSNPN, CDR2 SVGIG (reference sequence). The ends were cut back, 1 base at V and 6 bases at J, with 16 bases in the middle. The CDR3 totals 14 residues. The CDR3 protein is CAWSAPPSISEQYF. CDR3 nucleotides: TGTGCCTGGAGTGCCCCCCCTAGCATTAGCGAGCAGTACTTC.

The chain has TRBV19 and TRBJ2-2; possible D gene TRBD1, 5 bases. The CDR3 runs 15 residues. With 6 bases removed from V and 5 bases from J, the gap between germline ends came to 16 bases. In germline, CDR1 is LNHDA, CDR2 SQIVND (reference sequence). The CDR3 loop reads CASRGGAGRTGELFF. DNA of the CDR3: TGTGCCAGTAGGGGTGGGGCAGGGCGGACCGGGGAGCTGTTTTTT.

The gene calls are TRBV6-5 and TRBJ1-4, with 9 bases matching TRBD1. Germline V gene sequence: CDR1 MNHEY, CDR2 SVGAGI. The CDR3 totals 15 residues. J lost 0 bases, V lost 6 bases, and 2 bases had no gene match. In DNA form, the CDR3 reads TGTGCCAGCAGGGACAGGGGCTCAACTAATGAAAAACTGTTTTTT. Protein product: CASRDRGSTNEKLFF.

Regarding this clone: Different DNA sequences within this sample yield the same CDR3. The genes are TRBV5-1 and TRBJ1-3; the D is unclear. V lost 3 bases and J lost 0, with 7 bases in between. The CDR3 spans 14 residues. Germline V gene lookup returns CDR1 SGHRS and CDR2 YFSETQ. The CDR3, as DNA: TGCGCCAGCAGCTCGGGCAGCTCTGGAAACACCATATATTTT. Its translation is CASSSGSSGNTIYF.

CDR3 region: CASSLELASQETQYF. Here the CDR3 DNA reads TGCGCCAGCAGCTTGGAACTAGCGAGCCAAGAGACCCAGTACTTC. This rearrangement joins TRBV5-1 to TRBJ2-5; 7 bases are shared with TRBD2. Trimming cost V 0 bases and J 1 base; bases outside gene matches: 3. The CDR3 has 15 residues. CDR1 is SGHRS and CDR2 is YFSETQ in the germline V gene.

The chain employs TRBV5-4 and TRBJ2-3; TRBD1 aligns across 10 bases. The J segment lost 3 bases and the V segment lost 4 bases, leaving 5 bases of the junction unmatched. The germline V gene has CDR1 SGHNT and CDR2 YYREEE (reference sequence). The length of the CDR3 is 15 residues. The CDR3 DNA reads TGTGCCAGCAGCGCCGGGACAGGGGTGACAGATACGCAGTATTTT. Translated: CASSAGTGVTDTQYF.

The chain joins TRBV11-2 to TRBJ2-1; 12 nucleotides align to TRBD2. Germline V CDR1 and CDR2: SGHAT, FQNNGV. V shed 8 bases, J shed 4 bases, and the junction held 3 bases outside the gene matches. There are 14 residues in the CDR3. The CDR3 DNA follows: TGTGCCAGCCGGACTAGCGGGGATTACAATGAGCAGTTCTTC. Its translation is CASRTSGDYNEQFF.

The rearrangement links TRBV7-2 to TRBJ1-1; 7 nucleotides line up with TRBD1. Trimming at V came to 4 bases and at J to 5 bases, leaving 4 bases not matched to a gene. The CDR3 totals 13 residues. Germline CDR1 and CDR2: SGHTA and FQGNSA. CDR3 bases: TGTGCCAGCAGCTCACAGGGGAGGACTGAAGCTTTCTTT. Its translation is CASSSQGRTEAFF.

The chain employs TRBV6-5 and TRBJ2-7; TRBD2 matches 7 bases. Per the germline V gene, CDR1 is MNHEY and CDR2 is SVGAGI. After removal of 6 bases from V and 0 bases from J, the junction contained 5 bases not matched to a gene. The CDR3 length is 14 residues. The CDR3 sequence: CASRLARFSYEQYF. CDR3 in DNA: TGTGCCAGCAGACTAGCGCGATTCTCCTACGAGCAGTACTTC.

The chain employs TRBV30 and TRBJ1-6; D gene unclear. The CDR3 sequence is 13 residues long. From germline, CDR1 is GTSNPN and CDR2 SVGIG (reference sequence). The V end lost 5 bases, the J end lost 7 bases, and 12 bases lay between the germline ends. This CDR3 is CAWVNPSNSPLHF. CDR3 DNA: TGTGCCTGGGTTAACCCGTCGAATTCACCCCTCCACTTT.

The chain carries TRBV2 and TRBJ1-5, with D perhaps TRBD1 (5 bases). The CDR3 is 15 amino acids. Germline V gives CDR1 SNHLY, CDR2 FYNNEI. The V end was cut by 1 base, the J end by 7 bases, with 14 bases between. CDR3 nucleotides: TGTGCCAGCAGTGAAGTGGGCAGGGTAGGCCAGCCCCAGCATTTT. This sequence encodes CASSEVGRVGQPQHF.

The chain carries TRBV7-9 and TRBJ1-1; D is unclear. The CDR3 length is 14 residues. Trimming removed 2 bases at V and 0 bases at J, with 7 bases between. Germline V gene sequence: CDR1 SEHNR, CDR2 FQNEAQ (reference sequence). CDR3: CASSLLDLNTEAFF. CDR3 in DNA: TGTGCCAGCAGCTTATTGGACTTGAACACTGAAGCTTTCTTT.